This T cell receptor (beta chain) is from a study of T-cell reconstitution after alpha-beta-depleted transplantation in children. The table lists this clonotype with a few counts. Its antigen is not identified. Overall study findings and caveats: The origin of high day-60 TCRbeta diversity in some patients lay in surviving recipient T cells and thymic progenitors. One year post-transplant, T-cell counts and diversity were largely derived from T cells produced anew.

For TCRbeta, the library was prepared with unique molecular identifiers. TCRdb recomputed calls from the PCR reads with MiXCR, one row per CDR3 protein. The data hold roughly 790,000 distinct CDR3 sequences, with about 15% observed a single time. The CDR3 sequence is 13 residues long. Germline CDR1 is SGHNT and CDR2 is YENEEA. V lost 5 bases to trimming and J lost 7 bases, with 12 bases between them. The sequence was obtained from a male patient between 5 and 17 years old who had a stem cell transplant for acute lymphoblastic leukemia, so the T cells may come from the graft donor. V gene TRBV11-3 combines with J gene TRBJ2-1; perhaps TRBD1 as D (6 bases). Source: PBMCs, mostly from graft donor cells, taken 360 days after TCRalphabeta/CD19-depleted stem cell transplant. CDR3 coding DNA: TGTGCCAGCAGCGCCCGACAGGCGAATGAGCAGTTCTTC. This translates into CASSARQANEQFF.